This note documents a single T cell receptor beta chain sequence. These data are taken from a study of cytomegalovirus exposure and HLA in healthy donors. PCR was performed using 60 Vbeta and 13 Jbeta primers. The protocol was immunoSEQ multiplex PCR, while the TCRdb copy is restricted to in-frame clones and leaves out a portion. Of around 180,000 clones listed, about 72% were seen once; the top ten hold about 1.6%. The CDR3 length is 17 residues. J was trimmed by 1 base and V by 0 bases; bases with no gene match: 7. Germline CDR1 and CDR2: LGHNA and YNFKEQ. V usage is TRBV4-2 and J usage is TRBJ1-1; the match to TRBD1 covers 8 bases. The receptor was derived from a girl under 18 in good health and CMV-seronegative. The sample taken for sequencing was PBMCs. The CDR3: CASSQDRPGQGNTEAFF. CDR3 DNA: TGTGCCAGCAGCCAAGATCGCCCCGGACAGGGGAACACTGAAGCTTTCTTT.